The rows below give T cell receptor beta chains drawn from one sample of a study of CD8 T cells in ankylosing spondylitis. MiXCR was run by TCRdb on the 5' RACE reads, yielding one entry per CDR3 protein. The table shows fewer than 150,000 distinct CDR3 sequences, with 7.3% occurring only once. Material: blood, either unsorted or a sorted T cell fraction (not recorded which). The receptors were gathered from a female donor with ankylosing spondylitis or in good health (not recorded which). Each CDR3 is given with its conserved first and last residue. A D gene is named only where the DNA matches it firmly. For some rows the clone size is stated as once, few or many, or as a class when expanded; others skip it.

d_gene | abundance | j_gene | v_gene | CDR3aa | CDR3nt
TRBD1 | many | TRBJ1-1 | TRBV4-3 | CASSQDQGGGVAFF | TGCGCCAGCAGCCAAGATCAGGGGGGCGGGGTAGCTTTCTTT
- | - | TRBJ2-3 | TRBV20-1 | CSAREEGTDTQYF | TGCAGTGCTAGAGAAGAAGGCACAGATACGCAGTATTTT
- | many | TRBJ1-5 | TRBV20-1 | CSARVVVSNQPQHF | TGCAGTGCTAGAGTCGTGGTTAGCAATCAGCCCCAGCATTTT
- | many | TRBJ1-4 | TRBV6-1 | CASSEVEKLFF | TGTGCCAGCAGTGAAGTCGAAAAACTGTTTTTT
TRBD1 | many | TRBJ1-5 | TRBV10-3 | CAISEQGTGGQPQHF | TGTGCCATCAGTGAGCAAGGGACAGGGGGCCAGCCCCAGCATTTT
- | many | TRBJ1-5 | TRBV7-2 | CASTSLSHSNQPQHF | TGTGCCAGCACCAGCTTATCTCATAGCAATCAGCCCCAGCATTTT
- | - | TRBJ2-3 | TRBV4-3 | CASSQYIPGRDRTDTQYF | TGCGCCAGCAGCCAATATATCCCCGGGCGGGATCGCACAGATACGCAGTATTTT
TRBD2 | many | TRBJ2-3 | TRBV5-1 | CASSSGEADTQYF | TGCGCCAGCAGTAGCGGGGAGGCAGATACGCAGTATTTT
- | many | TRBJ2-5 | TRBV5-1 | CASSLVLADSQETQYF | TGCGCCAGCAGCTTGGTACTCGCAGATTCTCAAGAGACCCAGTACTTC
- | - | TRBJ2-2 | TRBV5-1 | CASSPQNTRELFF | TGCGCCAGCAGCCCACAGAACACCAGGGAGCTGTTTTTT
TRBD2 | many | TRBJ2-3 | TRBV12-3/TRBV12-4 | CASSLAASGGTDTQYF | TGTGCCAGCAGTTTAGCGGCTAGCGGGGGCACAGATACGCAGTATTTT
TRBD2 | many | TRBJ2-1 | TRBV29-1 | CSVEEASGREQFF | TGCAGCGTTGAAGAGGCTAGCGGGAGGGAGCAGTTCTTC
- | many | TRBJ1-1 | TRBV2 | CASSEGNTEAFF | TGTGCCAGCAGTGAGGGGAACACTGAAGCTTTCTTT
- | many | TRBJ1-3 | TRBV7-9 | CASSLIQGTGNTIYF | TGTGCCAGCAGCTTAATACAGGGAACAGGAAACACCATATATTTT
- | many | TRBJ2-2 | TRBV9 | CASSPRLHPNTGELFF | TGTGCCAGCAGCCCCCGACTTCATCCGAACACCGGGGAGCTGTTTTTT
- | many | TRBJ2-5 | TRBV18 | CASSPLPGKETQYF | TGTGCCAGCTCACCACTTCCAGGGAAAGAGACCCAGTACTTC
TRBD2 | many | TRBJ2-3 | TRBV5-1 | CASSLTSGADTQYF | TGCGCCAGCAGCTTGACTAGCGGGGCAGATACGCAGTATTTT
- | many | TRBJ1-4 | TRBV5-5 | CASIPFFFSEKLFF | TGTGCCAGCATCCCGTTTTTCTTCAGTGAAAAACTGTTTTTT
TRBD2 | few | TRBJ2-1 | TRBV6-2/TRBV6-3 | CASNAGTTNEQFF | TGTGCCAGCAATGCCGGGACTACGAATGAGCAGTTCTTC
- | many | TRBJ2-5 | TRBV6-5 | CASSYSRGPDYQETQYF | TGTGCCAGCAGTTACTCGAGGGGTCCGGACTACCAAGAGACCCAGTACTTC
- | many | TRBJ1-2 | TRBV28 | CASRPTANYGYTF | TGTGCCAGCAGACCGACAGCGAACTATGGCTACACCTTC
TRBD1 | many | TRBJ2-7 | TRBV5-1 | CASSWARQGYDYEQYF | TGCGCCAGCAGCTGGGCCCGACAGGGGTATGACTACGAGCAGTACTTC
TRBD1 | - | TRBJ2-3 | TRBV7-9 | CASSRDSGTDTQYF | TGTGCCAGCAGCCGGGACAGCGGCACAGATACGCAGTATTTT
TRBD1 | many | TRBJ2-7 | TRBV5-1 | CASSSGTGSLHEQYF | TGCGCCAGCAGCTCCGGGACAGGGTCTCTCCACGAGCAGTACTTC
- | few | TRBJ1-1 | TRBV5-6 | CASSGPGHQTEAFF | TGTGCCAGCAGCGGGCCGGGACACCAGACTGAAGCTTTCTTT
- | many | TRBJ1-2 | TRBV9 | CASSVAMGGYTF | TGTGCCAGCAGCGTAGCTATGGGTGGCTACACCTTC
TRBD1 | many | TRBJ2-1 | TRBV29-1 | CSVGGPGTVGNEQFF | TGCAGCGTTGGGGGCCCCGGGACAGTGGGAAATGAGCAGTTCTTC
TRBD1 | many | TRBJ1-5 | TRBV5-1 | CASSSTGTGNQPQHF | TGCGCCAGCAGCTCAACCGGGACAGGGAATCAGCCCCAGCATTTT
- | many | TRBJ2-5 | TRBV20-1 | CSARESNRIQETQYF | TGCAGTGCTAGAGAAAGTAACAGAATCCAAGAGACCCAGTACTTC
- | many | TRBJ2-7 | TRBV20-1 | CSAREDQGFYEQYF | TGCAGTGCTAGAGAAGACCAGGGGTTCTACGAGCAGTACTTC
- | many | TRBJ2-7 | TRBV10-3 | CAISAAVTSYEQYF | TGTGCCATCAGTGCAGCGGTGACCTCCTACGAGCAGTACTTC
- | many | TRBJ2-7 | TRBV29-1 | CSVRAWDEQYF | TGCAGCGTCAGGGCCTGGGACGAGCAGTACTTC
TRBD1 | many | TRBJ1-2 | TRBV20-1 | CSARTGSYGYTF | TGCAGTGCTAGGACAGGGAGCTATGGCTACACCTTC
TRBD1 | many | TRBJ1-5 | TRBV6-1 | CASSAGTGGSQPQHF | TGTGCCAGCAGTGCCGGGACAGGGGGCTCACAGCCCCAGCATTTT
TRBD2 | many | TRBJ2-1 | TRBV9 | CASSARGGPRSSYNEQFF | TGTGCCAGCAGCGCCCGCGGGGGGCCAAGAAGCTCCTACAATGAGCAGTTCTTC
- | many | TRBJ2-3 | TRBV5-1 | CASSLASSGPDTQYF | TGCGCCAGCAGCTTGGCCTCAAGTGGCCCGGATACGCAGTATTTT